The entry below gives a single T cell receptor (beta chain) sequence along with its context. Germline CDR1 reads MDHEN; CDR2 reads SYDVKM. The V segment lost 1 base and the J segment 3 bases; nucleotides outside the gene matches: 4. This CDR3 has 16 amino acids. With 60 Vbeta and 13 Jbeta primers, the PCR was carried out. Some clones are missing from TCRdb's copy, which holds only in-frame ones; the method was immunoSEQ multiplex PCR. The repertoire holds about 270,000 clones, with about nine tenths as singletons. The data derive from a study of cytomegalovirus exposure and HLA in healthy donors. The chain combines TRBV28 with TRBJ1-5, with TRBD1 identical over 9 bases. This receptor was identified in a man aged 35-49 years in good health and CMV-seropositive. Source material: PBMCs. DNA of the CDR3: TGTGCCAGCAGTTTATACCGGACAGGGGACAATCAGCCCCAGCATTTT. It yields the protein CASSLYRTGDNQPQHF.